Listed here is a single T cell receptor (beta chain). This clone was detected only once. The clone's antigen remains unknown. Nothing much larger sits one base from this clone, and base qualities are not available. The cohort was made up of under 800 healthy bone marrow donors. Cohort members were all nominally healthy when sampled, although unrecorded immune exposures were likely present. The donor was CMV seropositive and belonged to the group of more than 250 seropositive cohort members. A peripheral blood sample was provided by each donor, and peripheral blood mononuclear cells were used for TCR beta sequencing. The Qiagen DNeasy Blood Extraction Kit was used to extract genomic DNA from the blood cell samples. The data derive from a study of cytomegalovirus exposure and HLA in healthy donors (dated by TCRdb to the late 2010s). About the full investigation: An earlier analysis of several hundred of the donors reported 250 to 300 Gb of sequence data and 120 million or so unique TCR beta sequences from 190 million or so T cells. An early release that covered some 630 HLA-typed donors contained approximately 300 gigabases of sequencing data and about 93 million unique TCR sequences. Of the 398 genotyped donors, approximately 83% fell in the genetic ancestry cluster associated with self-reported Caucasian donors. The study aimed to test whether signatures of past pathogen exposure could be identified by cataloging public T cell receptors. The study profiled the T cell repertoires of hundreds of subjects by immunosequencing and related them to cytomegalovirus serostatus. Along with the approximately 700-subject first cohort, a separate validation cohort of roughly 110 different subjects was used. To predict cytomegalovirus infection status, the study brought together high-throughput TCR immunosequencing, statistical association of individual TCRs with disease status, and machine learning. In a later analysis, previously published TCR beta repertoires from 550 to 750 donors were re-analyzed and high-resolution HLA genotyping was added so that TCR occurrence patterns could be studied. Rather than drawing on any new phenotypic data, the later analysis identified candidate immune exposures from TCR beta sequences and the way those sequences occurred across donors. To decide whether each TCR beta V gene segment behaved as functional or pseudogenic, an earlier analysis of 587 of the donors relied on high-throughput TCR beta sequencing. Alongside the repertoire data, information on donor age, sex, ethnicity and CMV serostatus was compiled. A later genetic analysis took genome-wide SNP genotypes for 398 of the 666 donors and used that subset as a discovery cohort. Every repertoire in the discovery cohort had been generated on one and the same sequencing platform. HLA typing included class I and class II loci at four-digit resolution. Typing coverage differed by locus: A, B, C, DRB1 and DQB1 were typed in about 620-630 donors, DQA1 in about 560, DPA1 in around 610, and DPB1 in 400 to 480. Because of strong linkage in the cohort, a few DR-DQ haplotypes were treated as single units for association and clustering. On average, about 240,000 unique TCR beta nucleotide sequences were sequenced per donor among a few hundred genotyped donors of the cohort, with roughly 18% of those sequences being non-productive.

CDR1 and CDR2, looked up from the germline V gene (reference sequence), are LNHDA and SQIVND. Deletion took 4 bases off V and 1 base off J, with a span of 9 bases between the germline ends. The CDR3 starts with the cysteine, ends with the phenylalanine, and has 14 residues. Kept here is only the CDR3 DNA, which spans 42 bases and is read in frame from base 1. Study-level results and caveats: Some IMGT-functional V segments, including TRBV6-2 and TRBV6-3, could not be told apart with the 87-base-pair reads, so those segments were excluded. Because counts were too low, roughly 16 rarely observed V segments, including chromosome 9 orphons, were excluded from the earlier analysis of around 590 of the donors. An association between a missense DCLRE1C variant and V-gene and J-gene trimming of TCR beta chains was found in a later genetic analysis and replicated in an independent cohort. In an earlier analysis of more than 450 of the donors, most TCR beta V segments were observed in productive rearrangements about 90% or about 30% of the time, broadly matching IMGT annotations. Most TCR sequences were seen in very few donors, while some public TCRs were found in many individuals. Linkage disequilibrium might explain the correlated functional status among segregating V segments, but an unknown experimental factor could not be ruled out. In a later analysis, some 17,000 TCR beta sequences were associated with specific HLA alleles at a false discovery rate of 0.05. According to a later analysis, TCR association rates differed among HLA loci, with DRB1 alleles showing the most associated TCRs and HLA-C alleles showing the fewest. A later analysis reported that several top co-occurrence clusters appeared linked to parvovirus B19, influenza, CMV and Epstein-Barr virus. A further reported finding was that TCR beta sequences accurately predicted the HLA-A and HLA-B alleles for most subjects in the first cohort. Only TCR beta chains were sequenced in this cohort, and the absence of alpha or paired-chain data limited detectable features. In vitro tests confirmed that three of the cytomegalovirus-associated TCR beta chains recognize cytomegalovirus antigens. According to a later analysis, most CMV-associated TCR beta chains appeared to be HLA-restricted, and the HLA associations seemed to be driven largely by CMV exposure. The classifier was reported to diagnose cytomegalovirus status with high specificity and sensitivity in both the original and validation cohorts. A later genetic analysis reported fewer N-insertions in productive TCRs among donors in an Asian-associated ancestry cluster than the roughly 700-donor mean. When HLA alleles, especially DR and DQ, strongly co-occurred, attributing TCR associations to individual alleles was difficult. In a later analysis, HLA-associated TCR beta chains showed more clonal expansion and lower generation probabilities than non-associated chains that were equally common. The study gave a list of under 200 TCR beta chains associated with cytomegalovirus. The authors suggested that the approach could potentially be extended to other disease states and immunological phenotypes. A group of highly shared sequence variants was considered likely to be a technical artifact of the sequencing pipeline. Sequencing depth was assumed to be roughly uniform across donors in the presence/absence analyses, though that assumption may not hold. Because HLA typing was unavailable for some donors at each locus, only the typed subset was used in association tests. For the cohort, immune exposure information was limited to CMV serostatus.

The library was generated by the immunoSEQ multiplex PCR assay. For the multiplex PCR, a mixture combining 60 forward primers for TCR Vbeta segments and 13 reverse primers for TCR Jbeta segments was used. The CDR3 region of rearranged TCR beta genes was amplified from genomic DNA with a multiplex PCR assay. On the Illumina HiSeq System, the amplified TCR beta libraries were sequenced as 87-base-pair reads. The original methods were these. A later analysis tallied 75 million to 95 million unique TCR beta chains across the 666 repertoires, and some 10 million of those chains were shared by two or more donors. Raw reads were error-corrected and collapsed into unique sequences by a nearest-neighbor algorithm in which closely related sequences were merged to remove PCR and sequencing errors. To assign V, D and J gene segments, CDR3 sequences were aligned to IMGT reference sequences. For a sequence to be retained, a match of at least six nucleotides was required to both a V gene segment and a J gene segment. Rearrangements were classified as productive when the CDR3 lacked stop codons and remained in frame with V and J, and all other rearrangements were classified as non-productive. Following IMGT convention, CDR3 was defined as the stretch from the second conserved V-encoded cysteine up to the conserved J-encoded phenylalanine. The earlier analysis of roughly 590 of the donors excluded any sequence lacking an unambiguous match to a single V gene segment. An earlier analysis of a few hundred of the donors called V segments functional above 56.7% productive rearrangements and segregating when the between-donor standard deviation exceeded 5%. A statistical classification framework was developed to diagnose cytomegalovirus status using the catalog of TCR beta chain sequences. A later analysis assigned V and J genes by comparing TCR nucleotide sequences with IMGT/GENE-DB human TR gene sequences. The TCRdist pipeline was used in a later analysis to assign CDR3 sequences and most-parsimonious VDJ recombination scenarios. In a later analysis, each TCR beta chain was defined by its CDR3 amino acid sequence together with its V-gene family, and reads lacking a unique V-gene family were excluded. In a later analysis, around 600 highly shared, low-generation-probability nucleotide sequences were removed to address suspected cross-contamination and a sequencing artifact. A later analysis calculated a clonal expansion index for each public chain from normalized within-repertoire ranks of inferred template counts. In a later analysis, generation probabilities were computed with a VDJ recombination model fitted to out-of-frame rearrangements, and the resulting probabilities were checked against IGoR. Hypergeometric tests were used in a later analysis to score TCR-TCR, TCR-HLA and TCR-CMV co-occurrence, with a repertoire-size bias correction applied to the TCR pairs. A later analysis estimated false discovery rates by permuting HLA or CMV assignments 20 times. A later analysis grouped co-occurring TCRs with DBSCAN, adding TCRdist sequence similarity when clustering within HLA-allele-positive subsets. For co-occurrence clustering, repertoires with fewer than 30,000 or more than 120,000 public chains were excluded, along with 5 or 6 repertoires with anomalous nucleotide sharing. TCRdb holds this immuneACCESS table with in-frame rearrangements only. Some clones are missing; in checked studies, unresolved V genes explain under half, and the rest has no known cause. V, J and clone size are those of that table, while D and trimming were read from the DNA. In this sample the table shows about 180,000 clones, around 84% of which occur a single time. The top ten constitute around 1.2% of the sample.

Sequencing was carried out using PBMCs. This receptor was taken from a girl between 2 and 10 years old in good health and CMV-seropositive. Rearrangement joined TRBV19 to TRBJ2-3; the D segment cannot be called with confidence. For the CDR3, the sequence is CASSKATGTDTQYF. The DNA sequence is TGTGCCAGTAGTAAGGCAACAGGCACAGATACGCAGTATTTT.